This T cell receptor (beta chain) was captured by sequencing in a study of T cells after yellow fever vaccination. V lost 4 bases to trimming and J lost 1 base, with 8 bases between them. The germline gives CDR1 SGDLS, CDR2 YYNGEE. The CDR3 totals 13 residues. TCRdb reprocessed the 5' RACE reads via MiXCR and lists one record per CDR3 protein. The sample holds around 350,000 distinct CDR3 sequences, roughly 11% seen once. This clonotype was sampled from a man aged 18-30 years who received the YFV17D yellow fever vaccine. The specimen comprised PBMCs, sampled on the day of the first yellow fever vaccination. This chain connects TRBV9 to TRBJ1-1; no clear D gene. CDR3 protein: CASSPVPNTEAFF. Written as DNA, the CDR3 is TGTGCCAGCAGCCCAGTGCCGAACACTGAAGCTTTCTTT.